Listed below are T cell receptor beta chains from one sample, sequenced in a study of T cell responses to AZD1222 COVID-19 vaccine. Generated by immunoSEQ multiplex PCR, the TCRdb table keeps only in-frame clones and is missing some. Of roughly 77,000 clones in the sample, roughly 90% are singletons; the top ten hold roughly 4.3%. The input for sequencing was peripheral blood, taken 28 days after the second AZD1222 dose. The receptors were sampled from an adult who received the AZD1222 COVID-19 vaccine. Each CDR3 is given with its conserved first and last residue. The order of the fields is V gene, clone size, J gene, CDR3 protein. The listing skips clone size in some rows; elsewhere it reads once, few, many or a size class.

TRBV30	-	TRBJ2-3	CAWSFGDGDTQYF
TRBV4-1	few	TRBJ1-4	CASSQDLSKGGEHEKLFF
TRBV6-4	-	TRBJ2-2	CASSDSGLLNTGELFF
TRBV5-1	-	TRBJ2-5	CASSFQETQYF
TRBV18	-	TRBJ2-5	CASSPPQRTKETQYF
TRBV19	-	TRBJ1-5	CASSTGTGVQPQHF
TRBV3-1/TRBV3-2	-	TRBJ1-5	CASSVGFSNQPQHF
TRBV11-1	-	TRBJ1-5	CASSDPGAGQPQHF
TRBV5-6	-	TRBJ2-2	CASSSSLGSGTGELFF
TRBV7-6	-	TRBJ1-1	CASSAGGNTEAFF
TRBV5-1	once	TRBJ2-7	CASSSSGGSSYEQYF
TRBV19	-	TRBJ2-1	CASSIGGTRGNEQFF
TRBV6-5	many	TRBJ1-1	CASSYRYTVNTEAFF
TRBV5-6	-	TRBJ1-4	CASSPTGNEKLFF
TRBV27	-	TRBJ2-7	CASSLSAVGISYEQYF
TRBV5-1	-	TRBJ2-2	CASSLDAGESTGELFF
TRBV24-1	-	TRBJ2-3	CATSGISGTSLYF
TRBV9	-	TRBJ2-7	CASSVGLASYEQYF
TRBV2	once	TRBJ2-2	CASSEARSGELFF
TRBV6-5	-	TRBJ2-1	CASKGDGEQFF
TRBV7-9	-	TRBJ2-7	CASIPVLTPRWDYEQYF
TRBV4-3	few	TRBJ2-5	CASSQDSRLDQETQYF
TRBV21-1	-	TRBJ2-7	CASSPGLAGDNEQYF
TRBV4-3	few	TRBJ1-1	CASSQDLLWHFNTEAFF
TRBV25-1	-	TRBJ2-7	CASSETALTTYEQYF
TRBV29-1	-	TRBJ1-4	CSVEDGSTNEKLFF